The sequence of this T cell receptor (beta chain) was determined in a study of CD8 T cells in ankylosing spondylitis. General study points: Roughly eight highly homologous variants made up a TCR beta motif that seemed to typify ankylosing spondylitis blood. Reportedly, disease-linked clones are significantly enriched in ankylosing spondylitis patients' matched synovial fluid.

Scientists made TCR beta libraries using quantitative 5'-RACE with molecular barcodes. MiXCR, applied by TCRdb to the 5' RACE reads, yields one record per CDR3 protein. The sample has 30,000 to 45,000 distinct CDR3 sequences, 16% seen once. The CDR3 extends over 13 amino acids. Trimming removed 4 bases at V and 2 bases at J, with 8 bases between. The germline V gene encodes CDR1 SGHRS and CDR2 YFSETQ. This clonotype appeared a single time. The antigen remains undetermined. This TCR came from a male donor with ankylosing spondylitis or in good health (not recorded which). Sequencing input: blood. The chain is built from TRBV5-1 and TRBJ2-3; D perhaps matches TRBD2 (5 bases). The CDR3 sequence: CASSMDSTDTQYF. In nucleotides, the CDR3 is TGCGCCAGCAGCATGGACTCCACAGATACGCAGTATTTT.